Sequencing of this TCR beta chain was carried out in a study of T cells in Graves' hyperthyroidism and ophthalmopathy. Researchers amplified the TCR beta CDR3 regions from RNA transcripts. TCR CDR3 underwent first-round RT-PCR with the HTBI primer set. TCRdb passed the multiplex PCR reads through MiXCR, listing each CDR3 protein once. This sample carries 610,000 or so distinct CDR3 sequences, around 45% of them seen once, and the ten largest clones take approximately 8.4%. General study points: The model identified upcoming ophthalmopathy a median about 7.1 months ahead of onset. Blood also held most thyroid clonotypes expanded beyond 0.001.

Stable Graves' hyperthyroidism meant no ophthalmopathy progression within 18 months. With regard to this clonotype: Its specificity is not known. The junction departs from germline at one end; a sequencing error may be responsible.

The receptor comes from a woman aged 18-35 years with Graves' hyperthyroidism. Sample: peripheral blood or thyroid tissue (not recorded which).

CDR3 DNA sequence: TGTGCCATCAGTGAGTCGACAGGGGTTCATGGCTACACCTTC. It encodes CAISESTGVHGYTF. The chain recombines TRBV2 with TRBJ1-2; 8 bases line up with TRBD1. Germline V gene sequence: CDR1 SNHLY, CDR2 FYNNEI. There are 14 residues in the CDR3.